This T cell receptor beta chain was profiled in a study of blood T cell repertoires in COVID-19. About the study: Whether acute or convalescent, the COVID-19 samples came from the United States, Italy and Spain. The analysed material was cDNA or gDNA that came from T cells, B-cell-depleted T cells, or PBMCs.

In the original workflow: Amplifying reference gene primers gave estimates of nucleated cell counts. The assay was immunoSEQ multiplex PCR, and TCRdb's table has in-frame clones only and misses some. The V and J calls and clone size were taken over from that table, and D and trimming were inferred from the DNA. The table includes hundreds of thousands of clones, more than 80% detected once. This receptor was taken from a woman aged 18-29 years with acute or convalescent COVID-19. Sequenced material: peripheral blood.

CDR3 nucleotides: TGTGCCAGCAGCAAACGGGCGGCAGACACGCGGGAGACTGAAGCTTTCTTT. It is translated as CASSKRAADTRETEAFF. The chain employs TRBV21-1 and TRBJ1-1. TRBV21-1 represents a pseudogene. This CDR3 comprises 17 residues.